The 9 T cell receptor beta chains given below trace back to one sample, sequenced in a study of T cell repertoires in cytomegalovirus infection. From the reads, TCRdb called clonotypes with MiXCR, one entry per CDR3 protein. The data hold hundreds of thousands of distinct CDR3 sequences, with 9.5% observed a single time. Source material: PBMCs. Receptor source: a human donor in good health (CMV status not recorded). Some clones in this sample may be carry-over from other donors' samples.

This clonotype occurred many times. The chain has TRBV4-1 and TRBJ1-4, with D unclear. Germline-derived CDR1 and CDR2 are MGHRA and YSYEKL. Trimming cost V 4 bases and J 6 bases, with 21 bases left between them. The CDR3 has 17 amino acids. CDR3 sequence reads: CASSLPRSGVGDEKLFF. CDR3 in DNA: TGCGCCAGCAGCCTTCCGCGGTCCGGGGTTGGGGATGAAAAACTGTTTTTT.

Many counts were recorded for this clonotype. This chain links TRBV12-3 or TRBV12-4 with TRBJ2-3; TRBD2 agrees at 12 bases. The V and J ends lost 6 bases and 3 bases, in that order; junction bases with no gene match: 16. The CDR3 sequence is 19 residues long. In DNA, the CDR3 is TGTGCCAGCAGCCCACCACCTAGCGGGGGGGCTTCACGGACAGATACGCAGTATTTT. Amino acids: CASSPPPSGGASRTDTQYF.

The chain uses TRBV12-3 or TRBV12-4 and TRBJ1-2; D remains unclear. CDR3 length: 14 amino acids. Trimming took off 4 bases at V and 3 bases at J, with 12 bases between the two ends. The CDR3 region is CASSSLEVHYGYTF. As DNA, the CDR3 is TGTGCCAGCAGTTCCCTTGAAGTGCACTATGGCTACACCTTC.

The rearrangement links TRBV6-6 to TRBJ1-6; D unclear. Trimming took 7 bases from V and 7 from J, leaving 8 bases between them. Germline CDR1 MNHNY, CDR2 SVGAGI (reference sequence). CDR3 length equals 12 residues. Written as DNA, the CDR3 is TGTGCCAGCACCCTGGTGAATTCACCCCTCCACTTT. Protein sequence: CASTLVNSPLHF.

This clonotype was counted between two and nine times. V gene TRBV12-5 combines with J gene TRBJ1-1; 9 bases agree with TRBD1. The CDR3 consists of 18 residues. Germline-derived CDR1 and CDR2 are LGHNT and FRNRAP. After removal of 1 base from V and 1 base from J, the junction contained 10 bases not matched to a gene. The CDR3 nucleotides read TGTGCTAGTGGTTTGGGGAGGACAGGGGATAGGGCGAACACTGAAGCTTTCTTT. Protein product: CASGLGRTGDRANTEAFF.

This clonotype was seen a handful of times. The rearrangement joins TRBV7-6 to TRBJ1-3; no reliable D call. V lost 2 bases and J lost 0, with 8 bases in between. Germline lookup yields CDR1 SGHVS and CDR2 FNYEAQ. The length of the CDR3 is 15 residues. CDR3: CASSLSRYSGNTIYF. The CDR3 nucleotides read TGTGCCAGCAGCTTATCGCGATACTCTGGAAACACCATATATTTT.

This clonotype was observed at least ten times. V usage is TRBV27 and J usage is TRBJ1-3; weak D call: TRBD1 (6 bases). The length of the CDR3 is 17 residues. The V end lost 0 bases, the J end lost 0 bases, and 12 bases lay between the germline ends. Per the germline V gene, CDR1 is MNHEY and CDR2 is SMNVEV (reference sequence). CDR3 nucleotides: TGTGCCAGCAGTTTATCGGGGACAACGAGCTCTGGAAACACCATATATTTT. As protein: CASSLSGTTSSGNTIYF.

The rearrangement joins TRBV6-5 to TRBJ2-2, with D tentatively TRBD1 (5 bases). The CDR3 loop spans 16 amino acids. In germline, CDR1 is MNHEY, CDR2 SVGAGI. V lost 0 bases and J lost 6, with 14 bases in between. For the CDR3, the DNA is TGTGCCAGCAGTTACTCAAATCAGGCGACAGCCGGGGAGCTGTTTTTT. This encodes CASSYSNQATAGELFF.

This clonotype was detected many times. The rearrangement joins TRBV15 to TRBJ1-6; TRBD1 matches at 7 bases. Per the germline V gene, CDR1 is LNHNV and CDR2 is YYDKDF (reference sequence). The J segment lost 0 bases and the V segment lost 2 bases, leaving 7 bases of the junction unmatched. The CDR3 has 18 residues. CDR3 loop: CATSRQGGSSSYNSPLHF. DNA of the CDR3: TGTGCCACCAGCAGACAGGGGGGTTCGAGCTCCTATAATTCACCCCTCCACTTT.